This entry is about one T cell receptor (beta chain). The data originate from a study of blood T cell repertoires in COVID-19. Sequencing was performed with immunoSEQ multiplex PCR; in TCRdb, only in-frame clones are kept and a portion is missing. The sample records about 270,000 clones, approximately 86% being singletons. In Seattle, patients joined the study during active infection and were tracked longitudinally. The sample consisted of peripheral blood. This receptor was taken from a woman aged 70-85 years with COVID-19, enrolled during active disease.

In nucleotides, the CDR3 is TGTGCCAGCAGCCTACCACAGGGGGTAGCGGGGGGCCTGAACACCGGGGAGCTGTTTTTT. Translating it yields CASSLPQGVAGGLNTGELFF. The chain links TRBV4-2 to TRBJ2-2, with 10 bases that match TRBD2. Trimming removed 4 bases from V and 1 base from J; junction bases left unmatched: 15. The CDR3 sequence is 20 residues long. Germline V gives CDR1 LGHNA, CDR2 YNFKEQ.